The following is a T cell receptor (beta chain) sequence with its context. Its antigen is currently unknown. Sequencing used immunoSEQ multiplex PCR; TCRdb keeps in-frame clones, though not all of them. This sample contains about 140,000 clones. The junction had 1 base not matched to a gene; V was cut back by 6 bases and J by 4 bases. The CDR3 runs to 12 residues. Per germline, CDR1 MNHEY and CDR2 SVGAGI. This entry is derived from a study of T cell responses to AZD1222 COVID-19 vaccine. The study's findings and limits: Regions left unmutated in variants are reportedly the target of nearly half of spike-specific TCRs. Regions 160-218 and 743-854 dominated among vaccine-associated CD4 TCRs spanning spike. Two AZD1222 doses significantly raised spike-specific TCR breadth and depth over controls. After the peak T cell response, and only then, were repertoires sampled.

The sequence was obtained from an adult in good health. This chain joins TRBV6-5 and TRBJ1-1; the match to TRBD1 covers 8 bases. Sequencing was performed on peripheral blood. CDR3 loop: CASRQGGTEAFF. The DNA of the CDR3 is TGTGCCAGCAGACAGGGGGGCACTGAAGCTTTCTTT.